This T cell receptor beta chain appears in the sequencing data of a study of cytotoxic CD8 clonotypes in ibrutinib-treated CLL. Looking at the study overall: Responses comprised 24 partial and 2 complete; at median around 67 months, roughly 15 remained remitted and around twelve progressed.

In germline, CDR1 is SGHRS, CDR2 YFSETQ. The junction had 8 bases not matched to a gene; V was cut back by 2 bases and J by 4 bases. The CDR3 is 15 residues long. Using immunoSEQ multiplex PCR, the repertoire was profiled, and TCRdb retains in-frame clones only, with some absent. The table shows fewer than 90,000 clones, with roughly two thirds occurring only once. The rearrangement joins TRBV5-1 to TRBJ2-7; 8 bases agree with TRBD1. This receptor was taken from a human donor with chronic lymphocytic leukemia. Sequencing was performed on PBMCs, taken after 12 months of ibrutinib treatment. CDR3 amino acids: CASSFTGTGLYEQYF. CDR3 bases: TGCGCCAGCAGCTTCACCGGGACAGGCCTTTACGAGCAGTACTTC.